A selection of T cell receptor beta chains follows, all from one sample in a study of blood T cell repertoires in COVID-19. Sequencing was performed with immunoSEQ multiplex PCR; in TCRdb, only in-frame clones are kept and a portion is missing. The data hold 250,000 to 400,000 clones, with around 89% observed a single time. Sequenced sample: peripheral blood. These receptors came from a woman in her twenties or thirties with COVID-19, enrolled during active disease. Each CDR3 is given with its conserved first and last residue. D genes are given only for firm matches. Clone size is shown for a subset of rows, as once, few, many or a class of expanded clone.

cdr3_nt cdr3_aa v_call cdr3_length d_call j_call clone_size
TGTGCCAGCAGCAATGACGGGGAAGCCAAAAACATTCAGTACTTC CASSNDGEAKNIQYF TRBV5-4 15 NA TRBJ2-4 NA
TGTGCCAGTCGCGAGGATAGAGCCCAGCATTTT CASREDRAQHF TRBV19 11 NA TRBJ1-5 NA
TGTGCCAGTAGTACCTGGTCAGGATTGAACACTGAAGCTTTCTTT CASSTWSGLNTEAFF TRBV19 15 NA TRBJ1-1 NA
TGTGCCAGCAGCCAAAGGAGAACCAGCGGGGTCGGGACAGATACGCAGTATTTT CASSQRRTSGVGTDTQYF TRBV14 18 TRBD2 TRBJ2-3 NA
TGCGCCAGCAGCCCCAATGGAGGAGATTATGGCTACACCTTC CASSPNGGDYGYTF TRBV5-1 14 NA TRBJ1-2 NA
TGTGCCAGCATAGCCAGGGGTTATGGCTACACCTTC CASIARGYGYTF TRBV2 12 NA TRBJ1-2 few
TGTGCTAGTGGTCTAGAAGCGGGGGGGCGGTCAGATACGCAGTATTTT CASGLEAGGRSDTQYF TRBV12-5 16 TRBD2 TRBJ2-3 NA
TGTGCCAGCAGCTTAAGATTCGGAGGCGCGGATTTTCAGCCCCAGCATTTT CASSLRFGGADFQPQHF TRBV7-3 17 NA TRBJ1-5 NA
TGTGCCAGCAGCTCCCTCGGGACAACTAAAAACAATGAGCAGTTCTTC CASSSLGTTKNNEQFF TRBV7-9 16 NA TRBJ2-1 NA
TGTGCCAGCCCTCCCGGGGAGCAGCCCCAGCATTTT CASPPGEQPQHF TRBV14 12 NA TRBJ1-5 once
TGTGCCAGCAGCTTAGCCCGACTAGCGGGGGGGCTAGAAGAGACCCAGTACTTC CASSLARLAGGLEETQYF TRBV11-2 18 TRBD2 TRBJ2-5 once
TGTGCCAGCAGCGCACTAGCGGGTGAGCAGTTCTTC CASSALAGEQFF TRBV3-1/TRBV3-2 12 TRBD2 TRBJ2-1 NA
TGTGCCAGCAGCTCAACAGGGAACACTGAAGCTTTCTTT CASSSTGNTEAFF TRBV7-9 13 NA TRBJ1-1 NA
TGTGCCAGCAGCCAAGATTCAAACACAGATACGCAGTATTTT CASSQDSNTDTQYF TRBV3-1/TRBV3-2 14 NA TRBJ2-3 NA
TGTGCCAGCAGCCGTGCGGGGGGCTACACCTTC CASSRAGGYTF TRBV11-2 11 NA TRBJ1-2 NA
TGTGCCACCCGAAGCCCTAACAATCAGCCCCAGCATTTT CATRSPNNQPQHF TRBV28 13 NA TRBJ1-5 few
TGTGCCAGCAGCCCGGGACAGGGGAATGAAAAACTGTTTTTT CASSPGQGNEKLFF TRBV7-9 14 TRBD1 TRBJ1-4 NA
TGTGCCAGCAGCCAGGACAGGGGGGATTCCTACGAGCAGTACTTC CASSQDRGDSYEQYF TRBV7-9 15 TRBD1 TRBJ2-7 many
TGTGCCAGCAGTCAGGGACAGGGCTATCAGCCCCAGCATTTT CASSQGQGYQPQHF TRBV6-2/TRBV6-3 14 TRBD1 TRBJ1-5 NA
TGTGCCAGCAGCTGGGGGACTACTAATGAAAAACTGTTTTTT CASSWGTTNEKLFF TRBV11-2 14 NA TRBJ1-4 NA
TGTGCCAGTAGCCACAGACAGGGGGCTGAAGCTTTCTTT CASSHRQGAEAFF TRBV19 13 TRBD1 TRBJ1-1 NA
TGCGCCAGCAGCTTGGAGGGACAGGGGGCGCGAGGCTACACCTTC CASSLEGQGARGYTF TRBV5-1 15 TRBD1 TRBJ1-2 NA
TGTGCCAGCAGCCAAGGCGGCGGGGGGATCTACGAGCAGTACTTC CASSQGGGGIYEQYF TRBV3-1/TRBV3-2 15 TRBD2 TRBJ2-7 NA
TGTGCCAGCAGGAGGACAGGGAACACTGAAGCTTTCTTT CASRRTGNTEAFF TRBV6-6 13 TRBD1 TRBJ1-1 NA
TGCGCCAGCAGCTTCCTTCCAGAATACGAGCAGTACTTC CASSFLPEYEQYF TRBV5-1 13 NA TRBJ2-7 NA
TGTGCCAGCTCACAGGGACAGGGGGCCGTAGGCACTGAAGCTTTCTTT CASSQGQGAVGTEAFF TRBV18 16 TRBD1 TRBJ1-1 NA
TGTGCCAGCAGTGACGGGGGGTCGGCCGGGGAGCTGTTTTTT CASSDGGSAGELFF TRBV6-4 14 NA TRBJ2-2 NA
TGCAGTGCTAGTCCTAAAGGGAGTGAAAAACTGTTTTTT CSASPKGSEKLFF TRBV20-1 13 NA TRBJ1-4 NA
TGTGCCAGCAGCCAAGTGCGCGCGGATAATTCACCCCTCCACTTT CASSQVRADNSPLHF TRBV3-1/TRBV3-2 15 NA TRBJ1-6 once
TGTGCCAGCAGTCTGGACGGGACCAACGTCCTGACTTTC CASSLDGTNVLTF TRBV6-2/TRBV6-3 13 NA TRBJ2-6 few
TGTGCCAGCAGTGCCCCGGGAATCGGGGAGCTGTTTTTT CASSAPGIGELFF TRBV25-1 13 NA TRBJ2-2 NA
TGTGCCAGCAGTTACAGTCAGGGGAGCACTGAAGCTTTCTTT CASSYSQGSTEAFF TRBV6-5 14 NA TRBJ1-1 NA
TGTGCCAGCAGCCAGGGACAGCTCCCAGGAGAGACCCAGTACTTC CASSQGQLPGETQYF TRBV14 15 TRBD1 TRBJ2-5 NA
TGTGCCAGTAGCCCCCTTCCTGGGACAGGGGAGAACACTGAAGCTTTCTTT CASSPLPGTGENTEAFF TRBV19 17 TRBD1 TRBJ1-1 NA
TGTGCCAGCTCACGACAGGTTACTAGCACAGATACGCAGTATTTT CASSRQVTSTDTQYF TRBV18 15 NA TRBJ2-3 NA
TGCAGTGCACAGCAGGGGTACGAGCAGTACTTC CSAQQGYEQYF TRBV20-1 11 NA TRBJ2-7 NA
TGTGCCAGCAGCTTGGTACGGGGGGCTGAAGCTTTCTTT CASSLVRGAEAFF TRBV5-6 13 NA TRBJ1-1 NA
TGTGCCACCAGTGATTTTCGACAGGGGATTGTGAGAGGCTACACCTTC CATSDFRQGIVRGYTF TRBV24-1 16 TRBD1 TRBJ1-2 few
TGTGCCAGCAGCCACGACAGGGGGACCTACGAGCAGTACTTC CASSHDRGTYEQYF TRBV11-3 14 TRBD1 TRBJ2-7 few
TGCGCCAGCAGCCAATCGGGACAGGGGCGGAAAGCTTTCTTT CASSQSGQGRKAFF TRBV4-1 14 TRBD1 TRBJ1-1 NA
TGCGCCACCCGCATTGACACGAACACTGAAGCTTTCTTT CATRIDTNTEAFF TRBV5-1 13 NA TRBJ1-1 NA
TGTGCCAGTAGTATAGAGGAGGGCGGTGGGGCCAACGTCCTGACTTTC CASSIEEGGGANVLTF TRBV19 16 NA TRBJ2-6 NA
TGTGCCAGCTCGGGCGGGGCCCCGCTCGGAAACACCATATATTTT CASSGGAPLGNTIYF TRBV18 15 NA TRBJ1-3 NA